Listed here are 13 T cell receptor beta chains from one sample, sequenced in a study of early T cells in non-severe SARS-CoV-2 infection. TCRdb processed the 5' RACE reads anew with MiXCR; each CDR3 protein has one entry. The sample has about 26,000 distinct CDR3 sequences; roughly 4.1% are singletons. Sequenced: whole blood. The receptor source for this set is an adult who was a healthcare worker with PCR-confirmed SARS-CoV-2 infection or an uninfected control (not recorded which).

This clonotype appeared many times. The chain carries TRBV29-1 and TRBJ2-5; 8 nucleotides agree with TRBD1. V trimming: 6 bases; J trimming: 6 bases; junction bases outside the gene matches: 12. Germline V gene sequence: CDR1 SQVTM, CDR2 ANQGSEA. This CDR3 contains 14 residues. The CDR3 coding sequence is TGCAGCGTCGGAGGTCATCAGGGGGCGCAGACCCAGTACTTC. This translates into CSVGGHQGAQTQYF.

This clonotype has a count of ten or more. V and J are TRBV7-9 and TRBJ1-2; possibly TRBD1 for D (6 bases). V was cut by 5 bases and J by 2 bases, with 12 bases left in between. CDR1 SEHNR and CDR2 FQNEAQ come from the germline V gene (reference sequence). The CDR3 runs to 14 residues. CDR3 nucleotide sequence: TGTGCCAGCAGCGCTAACAGGGAAAACTATGGCTACACCTTC. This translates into CASSANRENYGYTF. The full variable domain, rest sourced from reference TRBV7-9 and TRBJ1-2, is DTGVSQNPRHKITKRGQNVTFRCDPISEHNRLYWYRQTLGQGPEFLTYFQNEAQLEKSRLLSDRFSAERPKGSFSTLEIQRTEQGDSAMYLCASSANRENYGYTFGSGTRLTVV.

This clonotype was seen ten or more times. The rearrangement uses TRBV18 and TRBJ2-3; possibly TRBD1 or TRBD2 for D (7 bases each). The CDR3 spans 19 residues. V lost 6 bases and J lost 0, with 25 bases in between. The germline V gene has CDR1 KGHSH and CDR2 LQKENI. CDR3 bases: TGTGCCAGCTCGAACCAGGGGGGGGACACGACGTCTAGCACAGATACGCAGTATTTT. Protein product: CASSNQGGDTTSSTDTQYF.

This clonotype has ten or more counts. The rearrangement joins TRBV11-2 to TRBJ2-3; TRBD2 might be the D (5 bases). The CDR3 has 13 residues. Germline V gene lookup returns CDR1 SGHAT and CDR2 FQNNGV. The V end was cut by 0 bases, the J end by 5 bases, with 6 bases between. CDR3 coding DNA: TGTGCCAGCAGCTTAGATCGGGGAGATACGCAGTATTTT. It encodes CASSLDRGDTQYF.

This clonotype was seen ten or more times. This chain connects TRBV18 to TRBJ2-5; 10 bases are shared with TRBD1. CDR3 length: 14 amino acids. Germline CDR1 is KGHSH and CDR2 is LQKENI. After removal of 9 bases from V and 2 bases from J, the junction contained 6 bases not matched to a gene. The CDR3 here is CASRQGAGQETQYF. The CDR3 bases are TGTGCCAGTCGACAGGGGGCGGGACAAGAGACCCAGTACTTC.

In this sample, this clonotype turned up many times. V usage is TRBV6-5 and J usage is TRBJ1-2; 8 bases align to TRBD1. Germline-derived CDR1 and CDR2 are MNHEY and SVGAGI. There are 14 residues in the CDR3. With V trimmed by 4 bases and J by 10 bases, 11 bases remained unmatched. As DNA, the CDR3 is TGTGCCAGCAGTTTCACGGGCCAGGGGGCTATCTACACCTTC. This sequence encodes CASSFTGQGAIYTF.

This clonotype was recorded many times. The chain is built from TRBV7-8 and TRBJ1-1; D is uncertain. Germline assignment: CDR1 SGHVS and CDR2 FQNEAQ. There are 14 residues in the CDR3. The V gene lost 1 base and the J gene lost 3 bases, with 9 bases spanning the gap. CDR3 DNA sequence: TGTGCCAGCAGCTTAGGCGCGGGGTACACTGAAGCTTTCTTT. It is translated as CASSLGAGYTEAFF.

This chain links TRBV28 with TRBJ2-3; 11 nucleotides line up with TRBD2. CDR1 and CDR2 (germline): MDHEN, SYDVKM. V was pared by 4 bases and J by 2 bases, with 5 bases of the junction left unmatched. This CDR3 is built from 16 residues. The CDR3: CASSSASGGTTDTQYF. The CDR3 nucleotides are TGTGCCAGCAGTTCCGCTAGCGGGGGGACCACAGATACGCAGTATTTT.

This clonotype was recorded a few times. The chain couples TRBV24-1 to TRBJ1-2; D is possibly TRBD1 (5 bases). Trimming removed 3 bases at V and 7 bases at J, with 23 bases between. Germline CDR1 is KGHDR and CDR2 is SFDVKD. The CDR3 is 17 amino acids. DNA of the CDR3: TGTGCCACCAGTGATCACCCCGACGTGGGGGTCTCGGGTGGCTACACCTTC. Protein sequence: CATSDHPDVGVSGGYTF.

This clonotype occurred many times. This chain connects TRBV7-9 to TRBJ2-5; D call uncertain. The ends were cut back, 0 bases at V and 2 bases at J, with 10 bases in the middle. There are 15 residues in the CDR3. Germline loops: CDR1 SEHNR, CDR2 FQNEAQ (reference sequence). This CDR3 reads CASSLAVLPQETQYF. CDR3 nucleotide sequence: TGTGCCAGCAGCTTAGCGGTGCTCCCACAAGAGACCCAGTACTTC. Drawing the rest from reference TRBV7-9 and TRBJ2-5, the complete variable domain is DTGVSQNPRHKITKRGQNVTFRCDPISEHNRLYWYRQTLGQGPEFLTYFQNEAQLEKSRLLSDRFSAERPKGSFSTLEIQRTEQGDSAMYLCASSLAVLPQETQYFGPGTRLLVL.

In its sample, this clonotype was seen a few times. CDR3 bases: TGCGCCAGCAGCTTGGCCGCGTTGGGCCCGGCCGAGCAGTGGTACTTC. Translation gives CASSLAALGPAEQWYF. The rearrangement links TRBV5-1 to TRBJ2-7; no firm D call. The V end lost 0 bases, the J end lost 12 bases, and 25 bases lay between the germline ends. CDR3 length: 16 amino acids. Germline-derived CDR1 and CDR2 are SGHRS and YFSETQ.

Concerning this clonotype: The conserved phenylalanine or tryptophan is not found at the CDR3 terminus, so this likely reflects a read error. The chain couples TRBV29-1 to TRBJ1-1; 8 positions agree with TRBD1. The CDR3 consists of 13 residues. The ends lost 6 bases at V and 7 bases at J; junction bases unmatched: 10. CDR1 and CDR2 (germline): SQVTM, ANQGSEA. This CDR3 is CSVADRVGSEAFY. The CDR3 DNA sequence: TGCAGCGTCGCGGACAGGGTGGGTAGTGAAGCTTTCTAT.

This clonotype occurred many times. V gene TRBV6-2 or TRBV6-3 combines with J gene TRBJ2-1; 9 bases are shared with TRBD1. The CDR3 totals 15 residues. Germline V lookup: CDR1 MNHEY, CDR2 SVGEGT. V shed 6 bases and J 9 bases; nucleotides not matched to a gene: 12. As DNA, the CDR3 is TGTGCCAGCAGCCTAATCGGGACAGGGAATGGTGAGCAGTTCTTC. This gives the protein CASSLIGTGNGEQFF.